This T cell receptor (beta chain) derives from a study of blood T cell repertoires in COVID-19. Trimming removed 4 bases from V and 2 bases from J, with 15 bases in between. Germline V gives CDR1 MNHEY, CDR2 SVGAGI. The CDR3 sequence is 16 residues long. In the original processing: Amplified reference gene primers provided the basis for estimating nucleated cell counts. The repertoire was sequenced with immunoSEQ multiplex PCR; TCRdb's copy has only in-frame clones and lacks some. That table supplies the V and J calls and clone size; D and trimming were determined from the DNA. The data contain almost 200,000 clones, roughly 77% of them seen just once; the ten biggest clones take up around 6%. Patients in Seattle were enrolled during active infection, then followed longitudinally.

Material: peripheral blood. The source of this sequence is a woman in her forties with COVID-19, enrolled during active disease. The chain joins TRBV6-5 to TRBJ1-3; D possibly corresponds to TRBD1 (5 bases). This CDR3 reads CASSFGEGLAGNTIYF. The CDR3, as DNA: TGTGCCAGCAGTTTTGGGGAGGGGTTGGCTGGAAACACCATATATTTT.